This section outlines one T cell receptor (beta chain) sequence together with its context. Its antigen is not known. This record comes from a study of cytomegalovirus exposure and HLA in healthy donors. Study as a whole: Earlier, 110 million or so unique TCR beta sequences were recovered from approximately 180 million T cells by an analysis.

The PCR had 60 Vbeta and 13 Jbeta primers. The protocol was immunoSEQ multiplex PCR, while the TCRdb copy is restricted to in-frame clones and leaves out a portion. In the table there are some 65,000 clones, 70% to 85% of which are singletons. Overall study results and limits: Follow-up analysis later connected one missense variant in DCLRE1C with trimming of TCR beta V- and J-genes. Confirmation was obtained in vitro that a few CMV-associated chains are specific for CMV antigens.

The germline V and J ends were trimmed by 6 bases and 4 bases, with 12 bases remaining between them. This CDR3 has 13 residues. Germline assignment: CDR1 LNHDA and CDR2 SQIVND (reference sequence). The specimen was PBMCs. The clonotype originates from a girl between 5 and 17 years old in good health and CMV-seropositive. The V gene is TRBV19, the J gene TRBJ1-2; weak D call: TRBD1 (6 bases). CDR3 region: CASRETGIYGYTF. The CDR3 DNA is TGTGCCAGTAGGGAAACAGGGATCTATGGCTACACCTTC.